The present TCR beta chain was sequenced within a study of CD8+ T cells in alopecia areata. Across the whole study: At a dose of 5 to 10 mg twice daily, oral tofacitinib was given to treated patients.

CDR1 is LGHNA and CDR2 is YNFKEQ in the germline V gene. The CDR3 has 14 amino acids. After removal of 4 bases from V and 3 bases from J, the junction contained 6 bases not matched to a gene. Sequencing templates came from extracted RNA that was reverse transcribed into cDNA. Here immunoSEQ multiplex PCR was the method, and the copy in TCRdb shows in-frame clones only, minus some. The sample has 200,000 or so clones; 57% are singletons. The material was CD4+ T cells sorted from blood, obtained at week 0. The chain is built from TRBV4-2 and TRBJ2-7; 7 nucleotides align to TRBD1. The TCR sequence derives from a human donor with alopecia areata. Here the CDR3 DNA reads TGTGCCAGCAGCCCAGACAGGGCTAGCTACGAGCAGTACTTC. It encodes CASSPDRASYEQYF.